This TCR beta chain was captured in a study of OX40 agonist ivuxolimab in advanced cancers. Across the study: Patients were dosed with the agonistic anti-OX40 (CD134) antibody ivuxolimab. Dosing consisted of intravenous ivuxolimab at 0.01 to 10 mg/kg every 2 weeks.

Sequencing was performed with immunoSEQ multiplex PCR; in TCRdb, only in-frame clones are kept and a portion is missing. Of around 66,000 clones in the sample, 85% were seen once. Sampled blood was obtained at baseline, cycle 4 day 1, and cycle 7 day 1. Of note for this clone: Its specificity is not known.

Study-wide points: With doses of 0.1-3.0 mg/kg, partial responders showed among the lowest clonal expansion.

The CDR3 is 12 residues long. The V call is TRBV21-1, the J call TRBJ2-7; the D call of TRBD2 is as the table states it, not checked on the DNA. TRBV21-1 counts as a pseudogene. The input for sequencing was CD4+ or CD8+ T cells sorted from blood, taken in a trial of the OX40 agonist ivuxolimab. This clonotype was sampled from an adult with an advanced solid tumor such as melanoma, head and neck, liver or kidney cancer. CDR3 sequence: CAAGVAAYEQYF. For the CDR3, the DNA is TGTGCCGCGGGGGTCGCCGCCTACGAGCAGTACTTC.